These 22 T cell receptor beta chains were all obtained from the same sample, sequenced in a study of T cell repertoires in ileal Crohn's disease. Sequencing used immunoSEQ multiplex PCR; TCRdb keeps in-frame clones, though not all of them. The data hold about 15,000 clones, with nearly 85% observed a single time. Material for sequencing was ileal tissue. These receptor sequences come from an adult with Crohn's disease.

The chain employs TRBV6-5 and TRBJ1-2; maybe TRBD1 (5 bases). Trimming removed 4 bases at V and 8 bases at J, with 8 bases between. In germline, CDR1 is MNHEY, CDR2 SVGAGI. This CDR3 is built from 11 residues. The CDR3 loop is CASSWSGGYTF. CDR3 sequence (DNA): TGTGCCAGCAGTTGGTCAGGGGGCTACACCTTC.

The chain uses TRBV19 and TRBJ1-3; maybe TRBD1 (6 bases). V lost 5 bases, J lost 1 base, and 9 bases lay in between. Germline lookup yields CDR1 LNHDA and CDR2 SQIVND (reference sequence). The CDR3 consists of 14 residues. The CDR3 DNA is TGTGCCAGTAGTTTTGGACAGTCTGGAAACACCATATATTTT. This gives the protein CASSFGQSGNTIYF. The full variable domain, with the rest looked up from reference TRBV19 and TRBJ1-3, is DGGITQSPKYLFRKEGQNVTLSCEQNLNHDAMYWYRQDPGQGLRLIYYSQIVNDFQKGDIAEGYSVSREKKESFPLTVTSAQKNPTAFYLCASSFGQSGNTIYFGEGSWLTVV.

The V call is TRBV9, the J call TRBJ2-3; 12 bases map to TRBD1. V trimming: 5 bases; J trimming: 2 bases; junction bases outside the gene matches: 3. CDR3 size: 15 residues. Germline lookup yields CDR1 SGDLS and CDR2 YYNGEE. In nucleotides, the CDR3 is TGTGCCAGCAGACCGGGACAGGGGGCCACAGATACGCAGTATTTT. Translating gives CASRPGQGATDTQYF.

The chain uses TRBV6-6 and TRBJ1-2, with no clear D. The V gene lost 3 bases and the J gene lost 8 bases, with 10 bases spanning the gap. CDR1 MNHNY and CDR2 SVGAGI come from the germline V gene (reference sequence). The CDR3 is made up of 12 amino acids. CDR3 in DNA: TGTGCCAGCAGTTATACGGGAAGCGGCTACACCTTC. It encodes CASSYTGSGYTF.

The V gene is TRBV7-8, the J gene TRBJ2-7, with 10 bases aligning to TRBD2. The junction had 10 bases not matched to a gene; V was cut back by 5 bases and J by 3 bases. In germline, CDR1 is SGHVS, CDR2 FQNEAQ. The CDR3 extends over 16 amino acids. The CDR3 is CASSPGILAGGYEQYF. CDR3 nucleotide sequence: TGTGCCAGCAGCCCGGGGATTTTAGCGGGAGGCTACGAGCAGTACTTC.

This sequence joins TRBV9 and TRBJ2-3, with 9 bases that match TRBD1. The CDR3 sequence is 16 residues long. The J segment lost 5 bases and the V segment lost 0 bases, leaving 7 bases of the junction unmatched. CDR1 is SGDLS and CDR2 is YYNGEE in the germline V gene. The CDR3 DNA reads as TGTGCCAGCAGCGTAGCTCCACAGGGGGCTGGAGATACGCAGTATTTT. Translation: CASSVAPQGAGDTQYF.

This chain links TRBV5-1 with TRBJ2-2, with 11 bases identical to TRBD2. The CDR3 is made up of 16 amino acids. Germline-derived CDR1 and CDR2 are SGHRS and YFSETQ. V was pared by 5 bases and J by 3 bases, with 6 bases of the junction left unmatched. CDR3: CASRLTSGIYTGELFF. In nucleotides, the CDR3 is TGCGCCAGCAGACTGACTAGCGGGATATACACCGGGGAGCTGTTTTTT.

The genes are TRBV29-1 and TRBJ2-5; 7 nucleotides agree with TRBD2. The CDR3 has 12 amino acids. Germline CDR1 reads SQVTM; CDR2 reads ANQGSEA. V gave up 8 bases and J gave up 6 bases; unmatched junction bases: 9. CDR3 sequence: CSLLQGGQTQYF. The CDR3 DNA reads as TGCAGCCTCCTCCAGGGAGGGCAGACCCAGTACTTC.

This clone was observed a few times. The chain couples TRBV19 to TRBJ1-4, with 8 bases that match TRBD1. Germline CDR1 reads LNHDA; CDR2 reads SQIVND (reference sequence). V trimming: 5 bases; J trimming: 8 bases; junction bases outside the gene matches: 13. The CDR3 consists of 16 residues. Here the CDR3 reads CASSPRAGGIEEKLFF. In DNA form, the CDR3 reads TGTGCCAGTAGTCCCCGGGCAGGGGGCATTGAGGAAAAACTGTTTTTT.

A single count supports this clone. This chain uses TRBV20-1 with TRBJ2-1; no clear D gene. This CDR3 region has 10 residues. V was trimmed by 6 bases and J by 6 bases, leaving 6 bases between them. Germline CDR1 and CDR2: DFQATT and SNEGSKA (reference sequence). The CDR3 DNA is TGCAGTGCCACGAGCAATGAGCAGTTCTTC. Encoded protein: CSATSNEQFF.

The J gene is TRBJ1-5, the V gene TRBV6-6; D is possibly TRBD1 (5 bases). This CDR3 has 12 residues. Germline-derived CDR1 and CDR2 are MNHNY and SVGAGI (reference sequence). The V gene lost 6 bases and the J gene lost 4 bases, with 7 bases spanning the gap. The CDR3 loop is CASRQGNQPQHF. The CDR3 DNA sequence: TGTGCCAGCAGGCAGGGAAATCAGCCCCAGCATTTT.

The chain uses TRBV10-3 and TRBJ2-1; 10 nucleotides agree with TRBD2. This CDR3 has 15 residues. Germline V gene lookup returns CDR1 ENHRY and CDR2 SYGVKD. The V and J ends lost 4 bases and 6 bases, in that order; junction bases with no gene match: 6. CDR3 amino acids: CAISGLAGGPNEQFF. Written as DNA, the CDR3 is TGTGCCATCAGTGGCTTAGCGGGAGGCCCCAATGAGCAGTTCTTC.

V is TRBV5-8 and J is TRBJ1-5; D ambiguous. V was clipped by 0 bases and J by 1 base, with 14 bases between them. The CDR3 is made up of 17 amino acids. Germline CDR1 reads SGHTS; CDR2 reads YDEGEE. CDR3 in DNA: TGTGCCAGCAGCTTGGCTCTGGTTCCACAGAGCAATCAGCCCCAGCATTTT. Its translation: CASSLALVPQSNQPQHF.

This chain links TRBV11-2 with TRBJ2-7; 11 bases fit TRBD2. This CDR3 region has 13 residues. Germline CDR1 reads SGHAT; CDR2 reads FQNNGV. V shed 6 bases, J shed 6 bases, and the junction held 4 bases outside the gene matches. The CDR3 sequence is CASRLAGVSEQYF. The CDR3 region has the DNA TGTGCCAGCAGACTAGCGGGAGTATCCGAGCAGTACTTC.

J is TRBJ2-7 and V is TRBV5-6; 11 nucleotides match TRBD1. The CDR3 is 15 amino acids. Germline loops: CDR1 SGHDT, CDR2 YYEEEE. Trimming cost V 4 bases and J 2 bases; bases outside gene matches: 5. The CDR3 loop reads CASSRGTGGTYEQYF. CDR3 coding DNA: TGTGCCAGCAGCAGGGGGACAGGGGGTACCTACGAGCAGTACTTC.

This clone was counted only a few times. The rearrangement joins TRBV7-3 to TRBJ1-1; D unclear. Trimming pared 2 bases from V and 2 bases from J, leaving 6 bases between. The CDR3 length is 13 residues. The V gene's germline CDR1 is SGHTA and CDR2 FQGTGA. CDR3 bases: TGTGCCAGCAGCTTAGGGCGAAACACTGAAGCTTTCTTT. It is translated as CASSLGRNTEAFF.

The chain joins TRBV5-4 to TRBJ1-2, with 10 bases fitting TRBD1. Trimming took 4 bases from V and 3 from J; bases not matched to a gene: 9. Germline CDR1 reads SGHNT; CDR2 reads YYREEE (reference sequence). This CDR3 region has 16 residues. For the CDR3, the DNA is TGTGCCAGCAGCCAGATACCGGGACAGGGGTACTATGGCTACACCTTC. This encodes CASSQIPGQGYYGYTF.

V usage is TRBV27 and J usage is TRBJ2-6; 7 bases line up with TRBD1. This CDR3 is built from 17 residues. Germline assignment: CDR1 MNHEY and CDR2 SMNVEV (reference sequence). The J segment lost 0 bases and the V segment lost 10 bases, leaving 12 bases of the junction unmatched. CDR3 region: CAIRETGRPSGANVLTF. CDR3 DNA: TGTGCCATCAGGGAGACAGGGCGCCCCTCTGGGGCCAACGTCCTGACTTTC.

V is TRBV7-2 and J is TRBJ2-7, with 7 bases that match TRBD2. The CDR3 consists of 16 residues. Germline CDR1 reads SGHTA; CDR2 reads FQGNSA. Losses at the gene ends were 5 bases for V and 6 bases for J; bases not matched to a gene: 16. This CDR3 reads CASSRNDVAGRSEQYF. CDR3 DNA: TGTGCCAGCAGCCGAAACGATGTAGCGGGCAGATCCGAGCAGTACTTC.

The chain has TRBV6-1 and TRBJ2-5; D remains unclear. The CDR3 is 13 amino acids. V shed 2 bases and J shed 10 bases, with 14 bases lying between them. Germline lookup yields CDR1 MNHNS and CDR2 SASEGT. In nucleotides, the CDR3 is TGTGCCAGCAGTGAAACCCGCCCTGAGGACCAGTACTTC. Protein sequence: CASSETRPEDQYF.

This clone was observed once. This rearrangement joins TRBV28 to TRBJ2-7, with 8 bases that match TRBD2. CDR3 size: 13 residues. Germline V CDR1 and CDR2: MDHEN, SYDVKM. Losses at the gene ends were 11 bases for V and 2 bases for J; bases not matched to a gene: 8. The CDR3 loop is CAATGRAPYEQYF. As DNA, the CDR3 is TGTGCCGCCACCGGGAGGGCCCCCTACGAGCAGTACTTC.

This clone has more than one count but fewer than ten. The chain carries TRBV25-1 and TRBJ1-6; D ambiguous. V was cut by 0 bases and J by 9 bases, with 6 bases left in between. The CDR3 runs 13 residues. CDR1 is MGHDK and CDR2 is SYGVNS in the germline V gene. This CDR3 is CASSEYVSSPLHF. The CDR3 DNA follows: TGTGCCAGCAGTGAATATGTCTCTTCACCCCTCCACTTT.